These 13 T cell receptor beta chains were sequenced from one sample in a study of blood T cell repertoires in COVID-19. TCRdb's table, derived via immunoSEQ multiplex PCR, lists solely in-frame clones and lacks some. The data contain 110,000 or so clones, about four fifths of them singletons. The sample taken for sequencing was peripheral blood. These receptors originate from a woman in her 40s with acute or convalescent COVID-19.

The chain employs TRBV9 and TRBJ2-3; no definite D call. The germline gives CDR1 SGDLS, CDR2 YYNGEE. The CDR3 totals 14 residues. Deletions cut 0 bases from V and 10 bases from J, with 15 bases between. In DNA form, the CDR3 reads TGTGCCAGCAGCGTAGGCTCTGGTGAGAGAGCGCAGTATTTT. Translating it yields CASSVGSGERAQYF.

This clone is a singleton in its sample. V usage is TRBV7-2 and J usage is TRBJ2-7; unclear D gene. The CDR3 is 12 residues long. Trimming left V 4 bases short and J 5 bases short, with 9 bases between. Germline-derived CDR1 and CDR2 are SGHTA and FQGNSA. CDR3 bases: TGTGCCAGCAGCTCGGGTTCTCACGAGCAGTACTTC. Its protein is CASSSGSHEQYF.

The chain couples TRBV6-5 to TRBJ1-3; D not certain. The CDR3 is made up of 14 amino acids. Germline V gene data show CDR1 as MNHEY and CDR2 as SVGAGI. V lost 0 bases and J lost 4, with 7 bases in between. CDR3 region: CASSYSTAGNTIYF. CDR3 sequence (DNA): TGTGCCAGCAGTTACTCGACTGCGGGAAACACCATATATTTT.

This chain joins TRBV18 and TRBJ1-6, with 7 bases fitting TRBD1. This CDR3 is 16 amino acids long. Per the germline V gene, CDR1 is KGHSH and CDR2 is LQKENI. Unmatched junction bases numbered 4, after V lost 1 base and J lost 4 bases. The CDR3 reads CASSPQRDRYNSPLHF. DNA of the CDR3: TGTGCCAGCTCACCACAACGGGACAGATATAATTCACCCCTCCACTTT.

The gene calls are TRBV5-4 and TRBJ2-7; tentative D call: TRBD2 (5 bases). Germline CDR1 SGHNT, CDR2 YYREEE (reference sequence). The germline V and J ends were trimmed by 0 bases and 3 bases, with 10 bases remaining between them. This CDR3 is 14 amino acids long. The CDR3 coding sequence is TGTGCCAGCAGCTTGGGAGGACGGGACTACGAGCAGTACTTC. Translating gives CASSLGGRDYEQYF. The variable domain in full, with the rest retrieved from reference TRBV5-4 and TRBJ2-7, is ETGVTQSPTHLIKTRGQQVTLRCSSQSGHNTVSWYQQALGQGPQFIFQYYREEENGRGNFPPRFSGLQFPNYSSELNVNALELDDSALYLCASSLGGRDYEQYFGPGTRLTVT.

The J gene is TRBJ1-5, the V gene TRBV5-1, with TRBD1 as a possible D gene (5 bases). Trimming removed 0 bases from V and 5 bases from J, with 12 bases in between. The CDR3 spans 15 residues. Germline V gives CDR1 SGHRS, CDR2 YFSETQ. CDR3 in DNA: TGCGCCAGCAGCTTGGTGGGGGGATCGGATCAGCCCCAGCATTTT. Protein sequence: CASSLVGGSDQPQHF.

The rearrangement joins TRBV18 to TRBJ1-5; weak D call: TRBD1 (6 bases). Germline values: CDR1 KGHSH, CDR2 LQKENI. Trimming cost V 6 bases and J 4 bases, with 13 bases left between them. The CDR3 has 14 residues. CDR3 region: CASSLGALNQPQHF. The CDR3, as DNA: TGTGCCAGCTCTCTGGGGGCTCTTAATCAGCCCCAGCATTTT. Supplemented by reference TRBV18 and TRBJ1-5, the full variable domain reads NAGVMQNPRHLVRRRGQEARLRCSPMKGHSHVYWYRQLPEEGLKFMVYLQKENIIDESGMPKERFSAEFPKEGPSILRIQQVVRGDSAAYFCASSLGALNQPQHFGDGTRLSIL.

The sample holds one count of this clone. V and J are TRBV19 and TRBJ1-2, with TRBD1 matching 8 bases. The CDR3 has 15 amino acids. The V gene end was trimmed by 1 base and the J gene end by 4 bases; junction bases not matched to a gene: 5. Germline V CDR1 and CDR2: LNHDA, SQIVND (reference sequence). The CDR3: CASSIGGDRLYGYTF. CDR3 DNA: TGTGCCAGTAGTATAGGAGGGGACAGGCTCTATGGCTACACCTTC.

The rearrangement joins TRBV9 to TRBJ1-5, with D perhaps matching TRBD1 (6 bases). This CDR3 is 14 amino acids long. Germline values: CDR1 SGDLS, CDR2 YYNGEE. The V gene lost 7 bases and the J gene lost 4 bases, with 15 bases spanning the gap. The CDR3 spells CASAPGALNQPQHF. CDR3 sequence (DNA): TGTGCCAGCGCCCCAGGGGCTCTAAATCAGCCCCAGCATTTT. The whole variable domain, filled in from reference TRBV9 and TRBJ1-5, reads DSGVTQTPKHLITATGQRVTLRCSPRSGDLSVYWYQQSLDQGLQFLIQYYNGEERAKGNILERFSAQQFPDLHSELNLSSLELGDSALYFCASAPGALNQPQHFGDGTRLSIL.

V is TRBV4-3 and J is TRBJ2-7; possible D gene TRBD2, 6 bases. V lost 1 base, J lost 5 bases, and 9 bases lay in between. CDR1 is LGHNA and CDR2 is YSLEER in the germline V gene. The CDR3 has 13 amino acids. The CDR3 sequence is CASSQGLVHEQYF. DNA of the CDR3: TGCGCCAGCAGCCAAGGACTAGTCCACGAGCAGTACTTC.

The V gene is TRBV6-6, the J gene TRBJ1-1; the D is unclear. The CDR3 consists of 12 residues. Germline-derived CDR1 and CDR2 are MNHNY and SVGAGI (reference sequence). Trimming pared 10 bases from V and 5 bases from J, leaving 14 bases between. The CDR3 spells CATRRVGTEAFF. DNA for the CDR3: TGTGCCACCCGGAGGGTGGGGACTGAAGCTTTCTTT.

The chain recombines TRBV7-3 with TRBJ2-2; tentative D call: TRBD1 (5 bases). V dropped 2 bases and J dropped 5 bases, with 15 bases sitting between them. Germline CDR1 and CDR2: SGHTA and FQGTGA. This CDR3 spans 16 amino acids. CDR3 region: CASSLGSTALTGELFF. In DNA form, the CDR3 reads TGTGCCAGCAGCTTAGGCTCGACAGCCCTTACCGGGGAGCTGTTTTTT.

The gene calls are TRBV3-1 (or the pseudogene TRBV3-2) and TRBJ1-1, with D tentatively TRBD1 (5 bases). Trimming cost V 4 bases and J 1 base, with 7 bases left between them. The CDR3 runs to 13 residues. Germline loops: CDR1 LGHDT, CDR2 YNNKEL (reference sequence). The CDR3: CASSPTENTEAFF. The CDR3 DNA reads as TGTGCCAGCAGCCCGACAGAGAACACTGAAGCTTTCTTT.